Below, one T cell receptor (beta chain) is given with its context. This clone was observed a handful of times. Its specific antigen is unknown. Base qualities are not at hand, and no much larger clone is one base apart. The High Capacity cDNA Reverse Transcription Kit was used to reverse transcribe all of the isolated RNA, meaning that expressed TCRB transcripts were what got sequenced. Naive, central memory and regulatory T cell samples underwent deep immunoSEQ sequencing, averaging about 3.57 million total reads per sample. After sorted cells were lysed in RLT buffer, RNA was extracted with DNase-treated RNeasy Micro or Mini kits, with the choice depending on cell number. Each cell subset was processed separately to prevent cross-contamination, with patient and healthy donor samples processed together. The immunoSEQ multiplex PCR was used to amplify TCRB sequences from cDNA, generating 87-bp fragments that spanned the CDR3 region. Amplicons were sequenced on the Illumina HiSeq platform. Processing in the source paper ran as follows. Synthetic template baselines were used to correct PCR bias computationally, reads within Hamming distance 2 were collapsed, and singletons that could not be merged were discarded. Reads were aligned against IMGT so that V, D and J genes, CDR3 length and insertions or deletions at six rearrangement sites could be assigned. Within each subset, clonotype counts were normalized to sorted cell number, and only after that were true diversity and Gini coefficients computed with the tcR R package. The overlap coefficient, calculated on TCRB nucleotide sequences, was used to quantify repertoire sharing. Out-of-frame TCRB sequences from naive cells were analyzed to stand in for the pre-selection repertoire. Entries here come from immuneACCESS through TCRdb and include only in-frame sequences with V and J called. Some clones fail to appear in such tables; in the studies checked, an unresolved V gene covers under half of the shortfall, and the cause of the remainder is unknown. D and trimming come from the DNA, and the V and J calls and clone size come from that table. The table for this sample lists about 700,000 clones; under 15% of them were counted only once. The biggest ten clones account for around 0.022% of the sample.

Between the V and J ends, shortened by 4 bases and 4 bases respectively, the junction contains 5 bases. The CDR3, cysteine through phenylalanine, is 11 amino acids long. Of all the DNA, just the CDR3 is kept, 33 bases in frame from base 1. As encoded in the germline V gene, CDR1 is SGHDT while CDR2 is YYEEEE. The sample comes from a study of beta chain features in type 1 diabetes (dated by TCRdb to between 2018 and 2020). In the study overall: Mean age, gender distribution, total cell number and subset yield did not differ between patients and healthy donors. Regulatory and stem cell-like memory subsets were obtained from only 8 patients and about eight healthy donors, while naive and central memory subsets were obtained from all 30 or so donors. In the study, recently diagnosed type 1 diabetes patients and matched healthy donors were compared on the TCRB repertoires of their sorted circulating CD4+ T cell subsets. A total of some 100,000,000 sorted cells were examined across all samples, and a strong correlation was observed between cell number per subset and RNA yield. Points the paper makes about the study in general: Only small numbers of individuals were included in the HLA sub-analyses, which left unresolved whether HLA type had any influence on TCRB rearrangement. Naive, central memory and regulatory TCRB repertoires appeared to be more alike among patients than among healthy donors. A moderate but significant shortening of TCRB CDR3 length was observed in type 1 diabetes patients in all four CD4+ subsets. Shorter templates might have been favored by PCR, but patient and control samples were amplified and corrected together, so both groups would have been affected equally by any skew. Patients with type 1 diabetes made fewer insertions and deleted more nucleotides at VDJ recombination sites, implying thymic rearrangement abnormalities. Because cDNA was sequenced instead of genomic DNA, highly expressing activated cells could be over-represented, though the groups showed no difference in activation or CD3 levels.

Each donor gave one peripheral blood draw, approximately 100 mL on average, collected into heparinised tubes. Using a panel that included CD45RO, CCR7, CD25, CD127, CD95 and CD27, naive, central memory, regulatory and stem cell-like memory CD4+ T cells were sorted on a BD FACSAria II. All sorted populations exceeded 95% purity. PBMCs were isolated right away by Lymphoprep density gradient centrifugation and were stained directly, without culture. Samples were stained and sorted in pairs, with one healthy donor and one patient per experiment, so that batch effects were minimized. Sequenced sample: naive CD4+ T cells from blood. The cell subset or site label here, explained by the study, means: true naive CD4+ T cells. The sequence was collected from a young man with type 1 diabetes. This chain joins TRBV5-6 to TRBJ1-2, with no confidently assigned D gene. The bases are TGTGCCAGCAGCACTCCCTATGGCTACACCTTC. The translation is CASSTPYGYTF.